This TCR beta chain was sequenced for a study of cytomegalovirus exposure and HLA in healthy donors. Overall study context: Across 350 to 400 genotyped donors, over 70% landed in the Caucasian-associated ancestry cluster.

PCR used 60 Vbeta primers and 13 Jbeta primers. Assay used: immunoSEQ multiplex PCR; TCRdb lists only in-frame clones, some missing. Of around 130,000 clones listed, around 77% are singletons. This clone has only one observation. The material sequenced was PBMCs. This receptor was identified in a man in his fifties in good health and CMV-seronegative.

CDR3 in DNA: TGTGCCAGCAGCTCGATGACTGGGGGGGAAAAACTGTTTTTT. Its translation is CASSSMTGGEKLFF. This chain links TRBV6-5 with TRBJ1-4; D is possibly TRBD1 (5 bases). The V and J ends lost 6 bases and 8 bases respectively, with 16 bases between them. This CDR3 comprises 14 residues. CDR1 is MNHEY and CDR2 is SVGAGI in the germline V gene.